Below are 4 T cell receptor beta chains sequenced from a single sample in a study of chemoradiotherapy in HPV16-positive cancers (dated by TCRdb to 2021 to 2024). The library was built by means of the immunoSEQ multiplex PCR assay. Sourced from immuneACCESS, this table was stored by TCRdb with only in-frame sequences that have V and J called. A share of the clones is absent; for the studies checked, an unresolved V gene accounts for under half, and the remainder has no known explanation. The sample table shows roughly 12,000 clones, and about 78% are seen once. Less than 10% of the sample is in the top ten clones. Sampling took place from a patient who underwent chemoradiotherapy. These receptors all stem from a human donor with HPV-associated anogenital cancer.

The chain carries TRBV5-1 and TRBJ1-3, with D tentatively TRBD1 (5 bases). The CDR3 contains 13 residues. V was clipped by 4 bases and J by 6 bases, with 11 bases between them. CDR1 is SGHRS, CDR2 YFSETQ, per germline. The CDR3: CASSPAGSNTIYF. In DNA, the CDR3 is TGCGCCAGCAGCCCAGCAGGGTCAAACACCATATATTTT.

This CDR3 is CSVDAGYEQYF. In nucleotides, the CDR3 is TGCAGCGTTGACGCAGGGTACGAGCAGTACTTC. V is TRBV29-1 and J is TRBJ2-7; tentative D call: TRBD1 (5 bases). CDR1 and CDR2 (germline): SQVTM, ANQGSEA. The CDR3 runs to 11 residues. V shed 3 bases and J shed 4 bases, with 7 bases lying between them.

This clone was counted between two and nine times. V is TRBV5-1 and J is TRBJ1-1; 11 bases are shared with TRBD1. This CDR3 spans 15 amino acids. With V trimmed by 0 bases and J by 4 bases, 2 bases remained unmatched. Germline values: CDR1 SGHRS, CDR2 YFSETQ. The CDR3 spells CASSLEGQGATEAFF. The CDR3 DNA reads TGCGCCAGCAGCTTGGAAGGACAGGGGGCCACTGAAGCTTTCTTT.

This clone is a singleton in its sample. The chain combines TRBV28 with TRBJ1-3; no firm D call. Trimming cost V 2 bases and J 0 bases, with 11 bases left between them. CDR1 and CDR2 (germline): MDHEN, SYDVKM. There are 16 residues in the CDR3. The CDR3 nucleotides are TGTGCCAGCAGTTTAGGGCTTCTGAGCTCTGGAAACACCATATATTTT. Amino acid sequence: CASSLGLLSSGNTIYF.